The 21 T cell receptor beta chains below all came from one sample that was sequenced in a study of blood T cell repertoires in COVID-19. This table comes from immunoSEQ multiplex PCR, and its TCRdb copy is limited to in-frame clones, with some not included. The table shows around 240,000 clones, with 85% to 90% occurring only once. Sequenced sample: PBMCs or T cells enriched from blood (not recorded which). The receptors originated from a middle-aged man who had been exposed to COVID-19.

The DNA of the CDR3 is TGTGCCAGCAGCCGAAGCGACAGTCGCAATCAGCCCCAGCATTTT. The encoded protein is CASSRSDSRNQPQHF. V gene TRBV7-9 combines with J gene TRBJ1-5, with a possible D match to TRBD1 (5 bases). Germline-derived CDR1 and CDR2 are SEHNR and FQNEAQ (reference sequence). The CDR3 is made up of 15 amino acids. V was shortened by 5 bases and J by 2 bases, with 13 bases between the two germline ends.

In the case of this clone: At one end, the junction sequence differs from germline, possibly due to a read error. The chain carries TRBV7-7 and TRBJ1-1, with TRBD1 matching 9 bases. This CDR3 region has 14 residues. Germline V gene lookup returns CDR1 SSHAT and CDR2 FNYEAQ (reference sequence). The CDR3 nucleotides read TGTGCTAGCATTGGACAGGGGAAGGACACTGAAGCTTTCTTT. It yields the protein CASIGQGKDTEAFF. Based on the CDR3 plus reference TRBV7-7 and TRBJ1-1, the full variable domain is GAGVSQSPRYKVTKRGQDVTLRCDPISSHATLYWYQQALGQGPEFLTYFNYEAQPDKSGLPSDRFSAERPEGSISTLTIQRTEQRDSAMYRCASIGQGKDTEAFFGQGTRLTVV.

The table lists this clone with a count of one. The chain joins TRBV6-4 to TRBJ1-2; D is uncertain. This CDR3 spans 12 amino acids. Germline V gene sequence: CDR1 MRHNA, CDR2 SNTAGT. The V gene lost 5 bases and the J gene lost 1 base, with 5 bases spanning the gap. The CDR3 nucleotides are TGTGCCAGCAGTCGGGGTAACTATGGCTACACCTTC. This translates into CASSRGNYGYTF.

The chain links TRBV5-1 to TRBJ2-7; possibly TRBD2 for D (6 bases). Germline lookup yields CDR1 SGHRS and CDR2 YFSETQ. This CDR3 is 15 amino acids long. The V gene lost 0 bases and the J gene lost 0 bases, with 10 bases spanning the gap. In nucleotides, the CDR3 is TGCGCCAGCAGCTTGGCCAGGACTACCTCCTACGAGCAGTACTTC. It encodes CASSLARTTSYEQYF. Full variable domain (missing parts from reference TRBV5-1 and TRBJ2-7): KAGVTQTPRYLIKTRGQQVTLSCSPISGHRSVSWYQQTPGQGLQFLFEYFSETQRNKGNFPGRFSGRQFSNSRSEMNVSTLELGDSALYLCASSLARTTSYEQYFGPGTRLTVT.

V and J are TRBV5-6 and TRBJ1-5; 8 bases align to TRBD1. Germline assignment: CDR1 SGHDT and CDR2 YYEEEE. V was clipped by 4 bases and J by 2 bases; unmatched bases: 5. The CDR3 has 15 amino acids. The DNA for the CDR3 is TGTGCCAGCAGCGAAAGGACAGGGCGCAATCAGCCCCAGCATTTT. Translating gives CASSERTGRNQPQHF.

This sequence joins TRBV10-3 and TRBJ1-5; no clear D gene. V dropped 0 bases and J dropped 2 bases, with 20 bases sitting between them. This CDR3 comprises 19 residues. CDR1 and CDR2 (germline): ENHRY, SYGVKD. CDR3 sequence: CAISESEGIALNGNQPQHF. As DNA, the CDR3 is TGTGCCATCAGTGAGTCGGAGGGTATCGCTTTAAATGGCAATCAGCCCCAGCATTTT.

This chain joins TRBV6-5 and TRBJ2-2; D remains unclear. This CDR3 has 13 amino acids. V lost 9 bases, J lost 1 base, and 9 bases lay in between. Germline V gene sequence: CDR1 MNHEY, CDR2 SVGAGI. The CDR3 bases are TGTGCCAGTGCGGAGAGGAACACCGGGGAGCTGTTTTTT. Amino acids: CASAERNTGELFF.

This clone was detected only once. The chain recombines TRBV4-1 with TRBJ1-5; TRBD1 matches at 7 bases. Trimming at V came to 4 bases and at J to 6 bases, leaving 9 bases not matched to a gene. Germline V gives CDR1 MGHRA, CDR2 YSYEKL. There are 15 residues in the CDR3. The CDR3 loop reads CASSLETGLSQPQHF. In DNA, the CDR3 is TGCGCCAGCAGCCTCGAGACAGGGCTCAGTCAGCCCCAGCATTTT.

The chain joins TRBV5-1 to TRBJ1-4, with 9 positions matching TRBD1. V was pared by 4 bases and J by 8 bases, with 9 bases of the junction left unmatched. The V gene's germline CDR1 is SGHRS and CDR2 YFSETQ. The CDR3 has 15 residues. CDR3 in amino acids: CASSLDTGGAEKLFF. CDR3 nucleotides: TGCGCCAGCAGCCTTGACACAGGGGGCGCCGAAAAACTGTTTTTT.

The V call is TRBV19, the J call TRBJ2-5, with TRBD2 matching over 12 bases. Unmatched junction bases numbered 4, after V lost 3 bases and J lost 2 bases. The CDR3 is 16 residues long. Germline lookup yields CDR1 LNHDA and CDR2 SQIVND (reference sequence). The CDR3 sequence is CASSMLLAGGQETQYF. CDR3 in DNA: TGTGCCAGTAGTATGTTGCTAGCGGGAGGGCAAGAGACCCAGTACTTC.

This sequence joins TRBV7-9 and TRBJ1-1; possibly TRBD1 for D (5 bases). Per germline, CDR1 SEHNR and CDR2 FQNEAQ (reference sequence). V was pared by 5 bases and J by 1 base, with 23 bases between. The CDR3 runs 18 residues. The CDR3 sequence is CASSPTGVGAGANTEAFF. CDR3 sequence (DNA): TGTGCCAGCAGCCCTACGGGGGTCGGAGCCGGGGCGAACACTGAAGCTTTCTTT.

The J gene is TRBJ2-3, the V gene TRBV7-3; 14 bases agree with TRBD2. J gave up 7 bases and V 4 bases, and 4 bases lay outside the gene matches. The CDR3 sequence is 15 residues long. Germline V lookup: CDR1 SGHTA, CDR2 FQGTGA. CDR3 bases: TGTGCCAGCAGCTCTGGACTAGCGGGAGGAAATACGCAGTATTTT. It is translated as CASSSGLAGGNTQYF.

The rearrangement joins TRBV10-3 to TRBJ1-1; possible D gene TRBD1, 5 bases. Trimming stripped 7 bases from V and 3 bases from J, with 9 bases between. Per germline, CDR1 ENHRY and CDR2 SYGVKD. This CDR3 has 12 residues. CDR3 nucleotides: TGTGCCATCAAAGGGGTTTACACTGAAGCTTTCTTT. It encodes CAIKGVYTEAFF.

The chain joins TRBV11-3 to TRBJ2-2; 8 bases are shared with TRBD1. Germline V CDR1 and CDR2: SGHNT, YENEEA. Trimming cost V 6 bases and J 4 bases; bases outside gene matches: 4. This CDR3 spans 14 amino acids. This chain's CDR3 is CASSNRGSTGELFF. The CDR3 bases are TGTGCCAGCAGTAACAGGGGGAGCACCGGGGAGCTGTTTTTT.

The V and J genes are TRBV7-2 and TRBJ1-2, with a weak D call TRBD1 (6 bases). The germline V gene encodes CDR1 SGHTA and CDR2 FQGNSA. This CDR3 spans 15 amino acids. Between the trimmed V and J ends, which lost 1 base and 2 bases, there was a span of 11 bases. The CDR3 sequence: CASSLVTTGNYGYTF. The DNA of the CDR3 is TGTGCCAGCAGCTTAGTTACGACAGGAAACTATGGCTACACCTTC.

J is TRBJ1-1 and V is TRBV21-1. TRBV21-1 is designated a pseudogene. This CDR3 has 15 amino acids. Here the CDR3 reads CASRLDRLGDTEAFF. For the CDR3, the DNA is TGTGCCAGCAGGTTGGATCGTCTGGGAGACACTGAAGCTTTCTTT.

The CDR3 coding sequence is TGTGCCAGTAGTATAACCAGGGGTTATGGCTACACCTTC. Translation: CASSITRGYGYTF. This sequence joins TRBV19 and TRBJ1-2; possible D gene TRBD1, 6 bases. The V gene's germline CDR1 is LNHDA and CDR2 SQIVND (reference sequence). V was trimmed by 2 bases and J by 5 bases, leaving 9 bases between them. The CDR3 covers 13 residues. The variable domain in full, completed from reference TRBV19 and TRBJ1-2, reads DGGITQSPKYLFRKEGQNVTLSCEQNLNHDAMYWYRQDPGQGLRLIYYSQIVNDFQKGDIAEGYSVSREKKESFPLTVTSAQKNPTAFYLCASSITRGYGYTFGSGTRLTVV.

The V and J genes are TRBV29-1 and TRBJ2-3; 8 nucleotides agree with TRBD1. From germline, CDR1 is SQVTM and CDR2 ANQGSEA. This CDR3 spans 13 amino acids. Unmatched junction bases numbered 3, after V lost 3 bases and J lost 4 bases. The CDR3 bases are TGCAGCGTTGAGAGGACAGGGCCAGATACGCAGTATTTT. Its translation: CSVERTGPDTQYF.

The CDR3 DNA reads as TGTGCCAGCAGCCGACAGGGATGGCAAGAGACCCAGTACTTC. Translation: CASSRQGWQETQYF. The chain is built from TRBV3-1 (or the pseudogene TRBV3-2) and TRBJ2-5; 7 bases line up with TRBD1. V trimming: 4 bases; J trimming: 2 bases; junction bases outside the gene matches: 4. Germline CDR1 LGHDT, CDR2 YNNKEL (reference sequence). This CDR3 spans 14 amino acids.

The chain is built from TRBV30 and TRBJ2-1; tentatively, D is TRBD1 (5 bases). Germline V lookup: CDR1 GTSNPN, CDR2 SVGIG (reference sequence). V lost 0 bases and J lost 11, with 20 bases in between. The CDR3 is 15 amino acids. CDR3 residues: CAWSVRDRQGWKQFF. In DNA, the CDR3 is TGTGCCTGGAGTGTAAGGGATCGTCAGGGTTGGAAGCAGTTCTTC.

The chain employs TRBV18 and TRBJ1-2, with 10 nucleotides matching TRBD1. The CDR3 runs 13 residues. Germline CDR1 reads KGHSH; CDR2 reads LQKENI. V lost 3 bases to trimming and J lost 7 bases; unmatched junction nucleotides: 2. The DNA for the CDR3 is TGTGCCAGCTCACCGGACAGGGGGATTGGCTACACCTTC. Residues: CASSPDRGIGYTF. Combining the CDR3 with reference TRBV18 and TRBJ1-2 gives the whole variable domain NAGVMQNPRHLVRRRGQEARLRCSPMKGHSHVYWYRQLPEEGLKFMVYLQKENIIDESGMPKERFSAEFPKEGPSILRIQQVVRGDSAAYFCASSPDRGIGYTFGSGTRLTVV.